This is a list of T cell receptor beta chains from one sample in a study of vaccination and CD4 T cells after COVID-19. A single record per CDR3 protein comes from TCRdb applying MiXCR to the PCR reads. Among 15,000 to 20,000 distinct CDR3 sequences, around a quarter were seen once, and the ten largest hold approximately 10%. Antigens of these TCRs are unknown. Material: cultured CD4+ T cells from blood. The receptors were sampled from a human donor with COVID-19. The CDR3 runs from the conserved cysteine through the conserved F or W. A D gene is named only where the DNA matches it firmly. Where a row states a size, it is once, few, many or the class of an expanded clone; other rows omit it.

cdr3_length: 11
d_call: .
j_call: TRBJ2-7
v_call: TRBV7-2
clone_size: few
cdr3_aa: CASSSAYEQYF
cdr3_nt: TGTGCCAGCAGCTCAGCCTACGAGCAGTACTTC

cdr3_length: 13
d_call: .
j_call: TRBJ1-2
v_call: TRBV5-6
clone_size: .
cdr3_aa: CASSLNGGRGYTF
cdr3_nt: TGTGCCAGCAGCTTGAATGGGGGCCGTGGCTACACCTTC

cdr3_length: 15
d_call: .
j_call: TRBJ2-6
v_call: TRBV6-1
clone_size: few
cdr3_aa: CAIQGRVSGANVLTF
cdr3_nt: TGTGCCATACAGGGAAGGGTTTCTGGGGCCAACGTCCTGACTTTC

cdr3_length: 14
d_call: TRBD1
j_call: TRBJ2-7
v_call: TRBV5-6
clone_size: .
cdr3_aa: CASSRDRILYEQYF
cdr3_nt: TGTGCCAGCAGTCGGGACAGGATCCTTTACGAGCAGTACTTC

cdr3_length: 13
d_call: .
j_call: TRBJ1-1
v_call: TRBV20-1
clone_size: few
cdr3_aa: CSATGPTNTEAFF
cdr3_nt: TGCAGTGCCACCGGACCAACGAACACTGAAGCTTTCTTT

cdr3_length: 13
d_call: .
j_call: TRBJ2-7
v_call: TRBV20-1
clone_size: few
cdr3_aa: CSAEAGQRYEQYF
cdr3_nt: TGCAGTGCTGAAGCCGGACAGCGCTACGAGCAGTACTTC

cdr3_length: 15
d_call: .
j_call: TRBJ1-2
v_call: TRBV14
clone_size: few
cdr3_aa: CASSQDLMAGEGYTF
cdr3_nt: TGTGCCAGCAGCCAAGATTTAATGGCAGGGGAGGGCTACACCTTC

cdr3_length: 16
d_call: TRBD2
j_call: TRBJ2-3
v_call: TRBV24-1
clone_size: .
cdr3_aa: CATSEGSGGRTDTQYF
cdr3_nt: TGTGCCACCAGTGAAGGCAGCGGGGGGCGGACAGATACGCAGTATTTT

cdr3_length: 13
d_call: .
j_call: TRBJ2-2
v_call: TRBV29-1
clone_size: .
cdr3_aa: CSVRGPNTGELFF
cdr3_nt: TGCAGCGTTCGGGGACCAAACACCGGGGAGCTGTTTTTT

cdr3_length: 14
d_call: .
j_call: TRBJ1-3
v_call: TRBV19
clone_size: few
cdr3_aa: CASSIQGAGNTIYF
cdr3_nt: TGTGCCAGTAGTATCCAGGGAGCTGGAAACACCATATATTTT

cdr3_length: 16
d_call: TRBD2
j_call: TRBJ2-5
v_call: TRBV7-2
clone_size: few
cdr3_aa: CASSQISGGAGETQYF
cdr3_nt: TGTGCCAGCAGCCAAATTAGCGGGGGGGCCGGGGAGACCCAGTACTTC

cdr3_length: 14
d_call: .
j_call: TRBJ1-1
v_call: TRBV6-1
clone_size: .
cdr3_aa: CASRLGQQNTEAFF
cdr3_nt: TGTGCCAGCAGATTAGGACAGCAGAACACTGAAGCTTTCTTT

cdr3_length: 14
d_call: .
j_call: TRBJ1-2
v_call: TRBV19
clone_size: .
cdr3_aa: CASSIEGRDYGYTF
cdr3_nt: TGTGCCAGTAGTATAGAAGGCAGAGACTATGGCTACACCTTC

cdr3_length: 13
d_call: .
j_call: TRBJ2-5
v_call: TRBV7-6
clone_size: .
cdr3_aa: CASSLAPRENQYF
cdr3_nt: TGTGCTAGCAGCTTAGCGCCTCGAGAGAACCAGTACTTC

cdr3_length: 15
d_call: .
j_call: TRBJ1-5
v_call: TRBV20-1
clone_size: .
cdr3_aa: CSAMAMEGYSQPQHF
cdr3_nt: TGCAGTGCTATGGCAATGGAAGGATATAGTCAGCCCCAGCATTTT

cdr3_length: 13
d_call: .
j_call: TRBJ1-6
v_call: TRBV11-2
clone_size: .
cdr3_aa: CASRRGQNSPLHF
cdr3_nt: TGTGCCAGCAGGCGCGGACAGAATTCACCCCTCCACTTT

cdr3_length: 13
d_call: .
j_call: TRBJ1-2
v_call: TRBV18
clone_size: .
cdr3_aa: CASSPRDNYGYTF
cdr3_nt: TGTGCCAGCTCACCGCGGGACAACTATGGCTACACCTTC

cdr3_length: 15
d_call: .
j_call: TRBJ2-2
v_call: TRBV7-9
clone_size: .
cdr3_aa: CASSQGTLQTGELFF
cdr3_nt: TGTGCCAGCAGCCAGGGCACCTTACAGACCGGGGAGCTGTTTTTT

cdr3_length: 15
d_call: .
j_call: TRBJ2-5
v_call: TRBV28
clone_size: .
cdr3_aa: CASSLNPGGGETQYF
cdr3_nt: TGTGCCAGCAGTTTAAACCCAGGGGGAGGAGAGACCCAGTACTTC

cdr3_length: 15
d_call: .
j_call: TRBJ2-7
v_call: TRBV5-1
clone_size: few
cdr3_aa: CASSWDTGPTYEQYF
cdr3_nt: TGCGCCAGCAGCTGGGACACGGGGCCAACCTACGAGCAGTACTTC

cdr3_length: 17
d_call: .
j_call: TRBJ1-3
v_call: TRBV6-4
clone_size: .
cdr3_aa: CASSVDHRDRARNTIYF
cdr3_nt: TGTGCCAGCAGTGTAGACCATAGGGACCGGGCAAGAAACACCATATATTTT

cdr3_length: 14
d_call: .
j_call: TRBJ2-5
v_call: TRBV12-3/TRBV12-4
clone_size: .
cdr3_aa: CAVQGGGDLKTQYF
cdr3_nt: TGTGCCGTTCAAGGGGGGGGAGACTTAAAGACCCAGTACTTC

cdr3_length: 14
d_call: .
j_call: TRBJ1-5
v_call: TRBV7-8
clone_size: .
cdr3_aa: CASSLGPSNQPQHF
cdr3_nt: TGTGCCAGCAGCTTGGGACCGAGCAATCAGCCCCAGCATTTT

cdr3_length: 13
d_call: .
j_call: TRBJ1-1
v_call: TRBV2
clone_size: .
cdr3_aa: CASLRQVNTEAFF
cdr3_nt: TGTGCCAGCTTGAGGCAGGTGAACACTGAAGCTTTCTTT

cdr3_length: 14
d_call: TRBD1
j_call: TRBJ1-1
v_call: TRBV20-1
clone_size: medium-sized
cdr3_aa: CSARVGQSYTEAFF
cdr3_nt: TGCAGTGCTAGAGTGGGACAGTCTTACACTGAAGCTTTCTTT

cdr3_length: 11
d_call: .
j_call: TRBJ1-4
v_call: TRBV4-1
clone_size: .
cdr3_aa: CASSQGEKLFF
cdr3_nt: TGCGCCAGCAGCCAAGGTGAAAAACTGTTTTTT

cdr3_length: 14
d_call: TRBD1
j_call: TRBJ1-4
v_call: TRBV19
clone_size: .
cdr3_aa: CASSLQDRNEKLFF
cdr3_nt: TGTGCCAGTAGTCTACAGGACAGGAATGAAAAACTGTTTTTT

cdr3_length: 18
d_call: TRBD2
j_call: TRBJ2-1
v_call: TRBV24-1
clone_size: .
cdr3_aa: CATSDGSSGGTSYNEQFF
cdr3_nt: TGTGCCACCAGTGATGGTTCTAGCGGGGGAACCTCCTACAATGAGCAGTTCTTC